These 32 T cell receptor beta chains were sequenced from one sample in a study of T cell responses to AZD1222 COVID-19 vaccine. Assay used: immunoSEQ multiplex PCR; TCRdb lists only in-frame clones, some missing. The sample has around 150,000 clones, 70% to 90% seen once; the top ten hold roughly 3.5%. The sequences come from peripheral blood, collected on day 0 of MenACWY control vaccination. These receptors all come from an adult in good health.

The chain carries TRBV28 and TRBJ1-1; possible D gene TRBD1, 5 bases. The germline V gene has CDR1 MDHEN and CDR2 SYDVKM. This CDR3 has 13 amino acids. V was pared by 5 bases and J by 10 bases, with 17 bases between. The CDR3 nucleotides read TGTGCCAGCAGTAGCTCCGGGGCCCTTGGAGCTTTCTTT. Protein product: CASSSSGALGAFF.

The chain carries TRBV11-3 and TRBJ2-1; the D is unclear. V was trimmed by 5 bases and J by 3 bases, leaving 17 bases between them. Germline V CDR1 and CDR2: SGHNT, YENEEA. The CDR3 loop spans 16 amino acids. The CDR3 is CASSDVQTSYYNEQFF. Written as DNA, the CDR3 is TGTGCCAGCAGCGACGTTCAAACAAGCTACTACAATGAGCAGTTCTTC.

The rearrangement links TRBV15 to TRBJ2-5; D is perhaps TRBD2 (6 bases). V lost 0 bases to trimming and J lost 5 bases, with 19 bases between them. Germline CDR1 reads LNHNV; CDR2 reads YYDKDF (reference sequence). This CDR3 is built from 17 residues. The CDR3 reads CATSRDGSGGLGETQYF. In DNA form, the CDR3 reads TGTGCCACCAGCAGAGATGGCTCAGGAGGGTTGGGGGAGACCCAGTACTTC.

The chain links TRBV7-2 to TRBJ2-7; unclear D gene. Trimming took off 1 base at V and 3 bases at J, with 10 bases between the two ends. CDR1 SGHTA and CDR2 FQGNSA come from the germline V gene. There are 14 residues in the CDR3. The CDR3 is CASSLEGGNYEQYF. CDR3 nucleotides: TGTGCCAGCAGCTTAGAGGGCGGAAACTACGAGCAGTACTTC.

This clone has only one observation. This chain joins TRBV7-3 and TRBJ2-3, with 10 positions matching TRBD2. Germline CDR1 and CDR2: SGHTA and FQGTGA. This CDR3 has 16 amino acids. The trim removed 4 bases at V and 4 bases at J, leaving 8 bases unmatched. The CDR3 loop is CASSSSTAGGPDTQYF. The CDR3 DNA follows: TGTGCCAGCAGCTCCTCTACAGCGGGGGGGCCAGATACGCAGTATTTT.

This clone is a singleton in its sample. The CDR3 sequence: CASSDSSGLSYTF. The CDR3 DNA is TGTGCCAGCAGTGACTCGTCCGGGCTGAGCTACACCTTC. The rearrangement uses TRBV6-4 and TRBJ1-2; D gene uncertain. Germline values: CDR1 MRHNA, CDR2 SNTAGT. The CDR3 sequence is 13 residues long. The germline V and J ends were trimmed by 0 bases and 9 bases, with 11 bases remaining between them.

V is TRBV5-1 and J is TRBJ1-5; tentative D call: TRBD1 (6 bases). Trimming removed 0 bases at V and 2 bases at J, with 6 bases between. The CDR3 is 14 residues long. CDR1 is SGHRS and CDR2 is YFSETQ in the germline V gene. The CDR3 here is CASSLAGGNQPQHF. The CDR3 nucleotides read TGCGCCAGCAGCTTGGCAGGGGGCAATCAGCCCCAGCATTTT.

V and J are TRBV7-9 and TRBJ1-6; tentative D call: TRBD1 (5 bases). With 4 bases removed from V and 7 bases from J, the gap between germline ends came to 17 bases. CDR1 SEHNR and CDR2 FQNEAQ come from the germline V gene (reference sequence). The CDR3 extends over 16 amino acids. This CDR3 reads CASSSMTTGRNSPLHF. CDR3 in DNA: TGTGCCAGCAGCTCTATGACTACGGGGCGGAATTCACCCCTCCACTTT.

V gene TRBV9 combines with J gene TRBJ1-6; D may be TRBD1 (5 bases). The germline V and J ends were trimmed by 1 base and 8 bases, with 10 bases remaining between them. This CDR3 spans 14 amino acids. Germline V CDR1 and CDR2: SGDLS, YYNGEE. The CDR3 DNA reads TGTGCCAGCAGCGTAAAGGGGAGGGATTCACCCCTCCACTTT. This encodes CASSVKGRDSPLHF.

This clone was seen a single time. The CDR3 is CASSLSGRQPQHF. The CDR3, as DNA: TGTGCCAGCAGTTTATCCGGGAGGCAGCCCCAGCATTTT. The chain uses TRBV12-3 or TRBV12-4 and TRBJ1-5, with unresolved D. V shed 2 bases and J shed 7 bases, with 9 bases lying between them. CDR3 length: 13 amino acids.

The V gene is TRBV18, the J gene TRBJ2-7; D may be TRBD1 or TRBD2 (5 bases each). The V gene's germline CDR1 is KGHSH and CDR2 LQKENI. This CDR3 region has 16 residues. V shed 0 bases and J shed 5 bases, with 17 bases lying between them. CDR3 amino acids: CASSPPTSTRGNEQYF. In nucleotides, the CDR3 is TGTGCCAGCTCACCACCTACGTCCACCCGGGGCAACGAGCAGTACTTC.

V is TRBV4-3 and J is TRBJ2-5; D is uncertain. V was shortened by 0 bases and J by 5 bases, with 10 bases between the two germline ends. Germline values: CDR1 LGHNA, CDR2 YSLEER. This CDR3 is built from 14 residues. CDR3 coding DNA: TGCGCCAGCAGCCAAGATGTGAGACACGAGACCCAGTACTTC. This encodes CASSQDVRHETQYF.

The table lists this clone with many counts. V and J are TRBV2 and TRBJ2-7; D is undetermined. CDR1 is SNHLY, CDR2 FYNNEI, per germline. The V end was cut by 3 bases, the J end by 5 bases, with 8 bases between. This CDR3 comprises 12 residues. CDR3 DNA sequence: TGTGCCAGCAGTGATGCTGCGGACGAGCAGTACTTC. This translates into CASSDAADEQYF.

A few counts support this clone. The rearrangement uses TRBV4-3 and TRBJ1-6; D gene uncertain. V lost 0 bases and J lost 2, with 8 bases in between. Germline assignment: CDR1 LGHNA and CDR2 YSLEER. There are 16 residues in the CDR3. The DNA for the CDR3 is TGCGCCAGCAGCCAAGAGTTCCGGACCTATAATTCACCCCTCCACTTT. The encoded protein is CASSQEFRTYNSPLHF.

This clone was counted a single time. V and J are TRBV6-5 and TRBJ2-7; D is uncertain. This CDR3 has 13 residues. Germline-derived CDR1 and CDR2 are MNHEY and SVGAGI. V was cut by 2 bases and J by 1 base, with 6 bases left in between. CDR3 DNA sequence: TGTGCCAGCAGTTACCGTCCGTCCTACGAGCAGTACTTC. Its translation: CASSYRPSYEQYF.

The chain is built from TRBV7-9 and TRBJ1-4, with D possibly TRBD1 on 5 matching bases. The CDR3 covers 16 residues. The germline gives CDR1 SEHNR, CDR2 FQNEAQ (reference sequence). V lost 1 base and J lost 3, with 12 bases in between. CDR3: CASSLGLGEANEKLFF. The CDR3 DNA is TGTGCCAGCAGCTTAGGTCTGGGGGAAGCTAATGAAAAACTGTTTTTT.

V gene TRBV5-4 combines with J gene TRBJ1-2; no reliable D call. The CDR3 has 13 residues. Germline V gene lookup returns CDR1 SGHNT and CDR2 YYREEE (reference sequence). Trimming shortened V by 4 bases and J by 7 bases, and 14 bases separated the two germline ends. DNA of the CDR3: TGTGCCAGCAGCAAAAATGACCAGGTTGGCTACACCTTC. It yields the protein CASSKNDQVGYTF.

The CDR3 loop reads CASSSPHRGNTEAFF. CDR3 bases: TGTGCCAGCAGTTCCCCTCACAGGGGGAACACTGAAGCTTTCTTT. The rearrangement uses TRBV27 and TRBJ1-1; 7 bases map to TRBD1. In germline, CDR1 is MNHEY, CDR2 SMNVEV (reference sequence). The CDR3 length is 15 residues. V lost 4 bases and J lost 1; bases outside the gene matches: 6.

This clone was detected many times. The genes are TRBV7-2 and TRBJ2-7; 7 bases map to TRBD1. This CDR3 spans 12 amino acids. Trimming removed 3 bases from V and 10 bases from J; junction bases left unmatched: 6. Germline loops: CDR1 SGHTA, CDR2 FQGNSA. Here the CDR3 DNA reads TGTGCCAGCAGCTTTCCGACAGGGAAACAGTACTTC. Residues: CASSFPTGKQYF.

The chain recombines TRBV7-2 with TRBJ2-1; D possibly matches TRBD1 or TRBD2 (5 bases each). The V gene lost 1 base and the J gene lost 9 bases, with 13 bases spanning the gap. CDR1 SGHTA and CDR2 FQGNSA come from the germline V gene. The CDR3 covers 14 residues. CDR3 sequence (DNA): TGTGCCAGCAGCTTAGTAGGTGGGGACGGTGAGCAGTTCTTC. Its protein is CASSLVGGDGEQFF.

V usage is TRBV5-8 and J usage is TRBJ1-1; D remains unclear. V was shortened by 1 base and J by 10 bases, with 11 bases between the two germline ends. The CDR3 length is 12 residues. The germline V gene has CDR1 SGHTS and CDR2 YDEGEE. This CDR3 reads CASSLLGIGAFF. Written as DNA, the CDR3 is TGTGCCAGCAGCTTGCTGGGGATAGGAGCTTTCTTT.

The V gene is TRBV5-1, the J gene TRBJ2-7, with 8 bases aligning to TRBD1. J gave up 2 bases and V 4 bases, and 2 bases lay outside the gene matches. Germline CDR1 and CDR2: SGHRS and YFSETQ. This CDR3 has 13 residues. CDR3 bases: TGCGCCAGCAGCGCGGACAGGGCCTACGAGCAGTACTTC. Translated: CASSADRAYEQYF.

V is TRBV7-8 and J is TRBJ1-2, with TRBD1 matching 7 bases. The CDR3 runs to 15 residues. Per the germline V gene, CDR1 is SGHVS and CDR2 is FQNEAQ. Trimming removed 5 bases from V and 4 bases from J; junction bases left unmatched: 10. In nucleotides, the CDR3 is TGTGCCAGCAGCCCCCGCCCCGACAGGGTCTATGGCTACACCTTC. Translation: CASSPRPDRVYGYTF.

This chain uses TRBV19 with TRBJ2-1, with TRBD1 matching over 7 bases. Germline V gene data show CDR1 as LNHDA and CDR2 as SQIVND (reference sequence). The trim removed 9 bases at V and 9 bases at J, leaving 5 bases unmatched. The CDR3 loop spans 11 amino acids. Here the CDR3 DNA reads TGTGCCAGCCGGGACAGCAGTGAGCAGTTCTTC. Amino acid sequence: CASRDSSEQFF.

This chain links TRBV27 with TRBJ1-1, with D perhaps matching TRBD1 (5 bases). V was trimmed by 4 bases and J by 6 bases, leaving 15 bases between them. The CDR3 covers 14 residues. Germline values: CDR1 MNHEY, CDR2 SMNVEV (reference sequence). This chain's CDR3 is CASSSPTVRPEAFF. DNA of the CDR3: TGTGCCAGCAGTTCCCCGACAGTAAGGCCTGAAGCTTTCTTT.

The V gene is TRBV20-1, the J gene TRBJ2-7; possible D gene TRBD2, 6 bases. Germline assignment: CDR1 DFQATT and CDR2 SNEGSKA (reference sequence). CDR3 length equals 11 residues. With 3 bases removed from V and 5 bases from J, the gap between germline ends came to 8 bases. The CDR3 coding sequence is TGCAGTGCTAGCGGGAGCAACGAGCAGTACTTC. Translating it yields CSASGSNEQYF.

The CDR3 coding sequence is TGCGCCAGCAGCCAAGCCGCGCAGTACACCGGGGAGCTGTTTTTT. Translated: CASSQAAQYTGELFF. V gene TRBV4-3 combines with J gene TRBJ2-2; D is unclear. The length of the CDR3 is 15 residues. Per germline, CDR1 LGHNA and CDR2 YSLEER. The V end was cut by 1 base, the J end by 3 bases, with 9 bases between.

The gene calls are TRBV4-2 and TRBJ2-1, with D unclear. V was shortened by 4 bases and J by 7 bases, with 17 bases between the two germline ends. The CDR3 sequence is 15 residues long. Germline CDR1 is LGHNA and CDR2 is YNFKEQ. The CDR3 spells CASSPLSSLGNEQFF. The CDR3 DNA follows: TGTGCCAGCAGCCCCTTGTCTAGTTTGGGAAATGAGCAGTTCTTC.

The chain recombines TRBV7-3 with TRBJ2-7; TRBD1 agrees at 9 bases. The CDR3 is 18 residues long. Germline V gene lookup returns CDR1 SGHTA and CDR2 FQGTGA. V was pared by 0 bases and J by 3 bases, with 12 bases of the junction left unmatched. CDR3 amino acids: CASSLTPLMRTGDYEQYF. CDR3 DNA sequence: TGTGCCAGCAGCTTAACCCCCTTAATGAGGACAGGGGACTACGAGCAGTACTTC.

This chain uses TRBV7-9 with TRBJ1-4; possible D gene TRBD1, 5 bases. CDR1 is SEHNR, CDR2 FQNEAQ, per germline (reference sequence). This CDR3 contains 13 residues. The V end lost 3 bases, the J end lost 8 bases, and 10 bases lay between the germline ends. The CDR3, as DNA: TGTGCCAGCAGCTTTCGACAGAGCGAAAAACTGTTTTTT. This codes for CASSFRQSEKLFF.

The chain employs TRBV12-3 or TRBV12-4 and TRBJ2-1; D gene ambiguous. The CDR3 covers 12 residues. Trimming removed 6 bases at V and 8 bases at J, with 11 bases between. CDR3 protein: CASSPGGDEQFF. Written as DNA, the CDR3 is TGTGCCAGCAGCCCTGGTGGGGATGAGCAGTTCTTC.

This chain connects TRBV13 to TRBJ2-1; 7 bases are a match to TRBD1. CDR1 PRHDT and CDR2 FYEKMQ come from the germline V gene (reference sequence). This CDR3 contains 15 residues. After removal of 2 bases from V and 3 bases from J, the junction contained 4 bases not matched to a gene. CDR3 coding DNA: TGTGCCAGCAGCTTAACCGGGACAGTCTACAATGAGCAGTTCTTC. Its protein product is CASSLTGTVYNEQFF.